The clone carrying this TCR beta chain turned up a few times. V lost 6 bases and J 5 bases, leaving 18 bases between the germline ends. CDR3 length: 15 amino acids. Per the germline V gene, CDR1 is SEHNR and CDR2 is FQNEAQ (reference sequence). Both 60 Vbeta primers and 13 Jbeta primers went into the PCR. The protocol was immunoSEQ multiplex PCR, while the TCRdb copy is restricted to in-frame clones and leaves out a portion. Among about 97,000 clones, roughly 9.4% were seen once, and the ten largest hold approximately 5.1%. The data are from a study of cytomegalovirus exposure and HLA in healthy donors.

The sequence was obtained from a man over 45 in good health and CMV-seropositive. The chain combines TRBV7-9 with TRBJ2-3, with D perhaps matching TRBD2 (6 bases). Sample: PBMCs. CDR3 region: CASSFLPAEGDTQYF. Here the CDR3 DNA reads TGTGCCAGCAGTTTCCTACCGGCGGAGGGAGATACGCAGTATTTT.